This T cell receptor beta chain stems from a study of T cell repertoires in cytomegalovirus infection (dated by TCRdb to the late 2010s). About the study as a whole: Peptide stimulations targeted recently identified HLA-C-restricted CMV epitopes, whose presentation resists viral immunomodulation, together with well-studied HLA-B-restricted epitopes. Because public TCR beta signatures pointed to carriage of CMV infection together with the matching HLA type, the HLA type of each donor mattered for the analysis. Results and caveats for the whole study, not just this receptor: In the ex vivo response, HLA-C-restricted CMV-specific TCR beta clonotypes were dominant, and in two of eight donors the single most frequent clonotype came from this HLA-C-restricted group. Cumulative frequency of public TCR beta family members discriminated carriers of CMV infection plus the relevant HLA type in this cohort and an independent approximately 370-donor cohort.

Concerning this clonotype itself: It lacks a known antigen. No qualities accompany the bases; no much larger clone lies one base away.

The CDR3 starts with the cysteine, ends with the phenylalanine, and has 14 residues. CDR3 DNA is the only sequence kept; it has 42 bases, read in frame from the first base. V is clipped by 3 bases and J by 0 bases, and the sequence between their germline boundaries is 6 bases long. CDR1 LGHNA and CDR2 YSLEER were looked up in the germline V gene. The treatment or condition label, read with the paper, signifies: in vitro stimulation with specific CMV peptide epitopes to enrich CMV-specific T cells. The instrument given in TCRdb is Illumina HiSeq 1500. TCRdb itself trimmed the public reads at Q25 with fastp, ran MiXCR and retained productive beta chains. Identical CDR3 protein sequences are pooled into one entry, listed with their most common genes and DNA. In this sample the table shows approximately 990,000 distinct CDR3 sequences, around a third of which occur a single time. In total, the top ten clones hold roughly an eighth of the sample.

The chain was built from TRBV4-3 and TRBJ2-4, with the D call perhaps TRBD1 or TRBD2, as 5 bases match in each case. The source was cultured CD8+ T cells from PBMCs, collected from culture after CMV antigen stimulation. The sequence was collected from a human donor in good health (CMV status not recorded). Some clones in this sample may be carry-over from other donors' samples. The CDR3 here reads CASSQGVAKNIQYF. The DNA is TGCGCCAGCAGCCAGGGGGTAGCCAAAAACATTCAGTACTTC.